This entry features one T cell receptor (beta chain) sequence. Its antigen remains unidentified. This entry comes from a study of CD8 T cells in ankylosing spondylitis. Points from the study as a whole: For ankylosing spondylitis blood, a TCR beta motif of fewer than 10 highly homologous variants appeared characteristic. With a CD8+ phenotype, disease-linked clones were relatively rare in peripheral blood.

One entry per CDR3 protein results from TCRdb running MiXCR on the 5' RACE reads. The repertoire consists of roughly 150,000 distinct CDR3 sequences, with 25% to 35% occurring once and the leading ten covering around 6%. With 4 bases clipped from V and 3 bases from J, the junction kept 9 bases outside the gene matches. CDR1 is LNHDA, CDR2 SQIVND, per germline (reference sequence). The CDR3 length is 16 residues. The chain couples TRBV19 to TRBJ2-7, with 10 bases that match TRBD2. The clonotype originates from a male donor with ankylosing spondylitis. Source material: synovial fluid, either unsorted or a sorted T cell fraction (not recorded which). The DNA of the CDR3 is TGTGCCAGTAGTAGCCATTCGCTAGCGGGAGTCTACGAGCAGTACTTC. This gives the protein CASSSHSLAGVYEQYF.